This T cell receptor (beta chain) is drawn from a study of T cell repertoires in cytomegalovirus infection. On the study more broadly: Recently identified HLA-C-restricted and well-studied HLA-B-restricted CMV epitopes were used. TCR beta signatures that were public indicated CMV infection and matching HLA type.

In TCRdb, the reads were re-called with MiXCR into one record per CDR3 protein. The sample has over 250,000 distinct CDR3 sequences, roughly 21% seen once. Broader study findings: HLA-C-restricted CMV-specific TCR beta clonotypes prevailed in the ex vivo response.

V was clipped by 11 bases and J by 4 bases; unmatched bases: 5. There are 12 residues in the CDR3. The germline V gene has CDR1 ENHRY and CDR2 SYGVKD. With regard to this clonotype: Its antigen is still unknown.

This sample comprised cultured PBMCs, obtained from culture after CMV antigen stimulation. This chain links TRBV10-3 with TRBJ1-1; 9 bases agree with TRBD1. The sequence was obtained from a human donor in good health (CMV status not recorded). Some clones in this sample may be carry-over from other donors' samples. The CDR3 DNA reads TGTGCCGCTACAGGGGGCTCCACTGAAGCTTTCTTT. This gives the protein CAATGGSTEAFF.